Listed below are T cell receptor beta chains from one sample, sequenced in a study of identical twins. One entry per CDR3 protein, called by TCRdb with MiXCR from the 5' RACE reads. There are about 690,000 distinct CDR3 sequences in the sample; approximately 21% occur only once, and roughly 4% lies in the top ten. These data were likewise used in another study, on T cells expressing NK-cell markers.

Sequences were obtained from PBMCs. Every receptor here comes from a woman aged 18-29 years in good health. The conserved cysteine and the conserved F or W are not part of the CDR3 here. The D gene is left open where the match is weak. Clone size, where shown, is once, few, many, or a class for clones that have expanded.

>TRBV28|TRBJ2-3|-|TRBD2
ASSRGLADPKRTQY
>TRBV14|TRBJ2-7|once|-
ASSQELGPYEQY
>TRBV20-1|TRBJ1-4|-|-
SAREMGTGNGELF
>TRBV7-2|TRBJ2-3|-|TRBD2
ASSRYSGGVGTQY
>TRBV20-1|TRBJ2-1|few|TRBD2
SARTSGRFRDNEQF
>TRBV12-3/TRBV12-4|TRBJ1-5|-|-
ASSSRGAQH
>TRBV5-8|TRBJ1-2|-|-
ASSLAGRGNYGYT
>TRBV7-2|TRBJ2-7|few|TRBD1
ASSSGYRGLYEQY
>TRBV20-1|TRBJ2-1|-|TRBD2
SASSGSSYNEQF
>TRBV9|TRBJ2-7|-|-
ASSVDPTAEQY